The sequence of this T cell receptor (beta chain) was determined in a study of cytomegalovirus exposure and HLA in healthy donors (TCRdb year 2017). General notes on the study: A later analysis indicated that the 130 or so validation repertoires were generated on the platform also employed for the 720 or so repertoires of the first cohort. The study was designed to test whether signatures of past pathogen exposure could be identified by cataloging public T cell receptors. A separate validation cohort of about 110 different subjects was used in addition to the approximately 670-subject first cohort. To predict cytomegalovirus infection status, the study brought together high-throughput TCR immunosequencing, statistical association of individual TCRs with disease status, and machine learning.

Library construction relied on the immunoSEQ multiplex PCR assay. The authors' analysis ran thus. A statistical classification framework was built for diagnosing cytomegalovirus status from the catalog of TCR beta chain sequences. TCRdb obtained this table from immuneACCESS and retained in-frame rearrangements with V and J assigned. These tables miss some clones; where compared with another copy, unresolved V genes account for less than half of the shortfall, and the remainder is unexplained. Clonal size and the V and J genes are those of that table, whereas D and trimming came from the DNA. This sample comprises roughly 180,000 clones, roughly nine tenths of them detected only once. More than 5.5% of the sample rests with the top ten. Results and caveats for the whole study, not just this receptor: The study gave a list of 150 to 200 TCR beta chains associated with cytomegalovirus. Most TCR sequences were observed very rarely across donors, whereas some public TCRs were present in many individuals. A later analysis found that TCRs clustered in the first cohort also tended to co-occur in the 120 or so validation repertoires, with 94% of cluster scores above 0. A later analysis had no HLA typing for the validation cohort, so co-occurrence there was scored across all 110 or so repertoires. Cytomegalovirus status was reported to be diagnosed by the classifier with high specificity and sensitivity in both the original and validation cohorts. According to the authors, the approach could potentially be generalized to other disease states and immunological phenotypes. Three of the identified cytomegalovirus-associated TCR beta chains were confirmed in vitro to be specific for cytomegalovirus antigens.

V loses 3 bases, J loses 0 bases, and the germline ends lie 9 bases apart. The CDR3 spans 15 residues, from the cysteine through the phenylalanine. Only the CDR3 portion is preserved as DNA: 45 bases, with reading frame beginning at the first base. CDR1 and CDR2 are drawn from the germline V gene: SGHNT, YENEEA. On this clone: This receptor's antigen is unknown. No qualities accompany the bases; no much larger clone lies one base away.

The donors belonged to the validation cohort of over a hundred subjects, which was separate from the approximately 700-subject first cohort. Sequencing was done on a sample of PBMCs. The chain is made from TRBV11-3 and TRBJ1-5; no D gene can be assigned with confidence. The receptor was derived from a man aged 25-45 years in good health and CMV-seropositive. CDR3 loop: CASSFRQTSNQPQHF. The sequenced DNA: TGTGCCAGCAGCTTTCGGCAGACTAGCAATCAGCCCCAGCATTTT.